This is a list of T cell receptor beta chains from one sample in a study of cytomegalovirus exposure and HLA in healthy donors. The repertoire was sequenced with immunoSEQ multiplex PCR; TCRdb's copy has only in-frame clones and lacks some. The sample shows fewer than 150,000 clones, almost 90% of them seen only once. Material: PBMCs. Receptors originate from a woman aged 18-29 years in good health and CMV-seropositive. The CDR3 runs from the conserved cysteine through the conserved F or W. The order of the fields is J gene, D gene, clone size, V gene, CDR3 protein, CDR3 DNA. A D gene is named only where the DNA matches it firmly. Clone size is shown for a subset of rows, as once, few, many or a class of expanded clone.

TRBJ1-4,NA,NA,TRBV4-2,CASSPRTTTNEKLFF,TGTGCCAGCAGCCCAAGGACAACTACTAATGAAAAACTGTTTTTT
TRBJ1-2,TRBD1,NA,TRBV4-2,CASSQEQGANYGYTF,TGTGCCAGCAGCCAAGAGCAGGGGGCTAACTATGGCTACACCTTC
TRBJ1-2,NA,NA,TRBV9,CASSVAGGGYTF,TGTGCCAGCAGCGTAGCTGGAGGTGGCTACACCTTC
TRBJ2-5,TRBD2,NA,TRBV19,CASSTSGRHETQYF,TGTGCCAGTAGTACTAGCGGGAGGCACGAGACCCAGTACTTC
TRBJ2-7,NA,NA,TRBV27,CASSLYQGTYEQYF,TGTGCCAGCAGTTTATATCAGGGCACCTACGAGCAGTACTTC
TRBJ2-1,TRBD1,NA,TRBV5-4,CASSGGQGWEQFF,TGTGCCAGCAGCGGTGGACAGGGGTGGGAGCAGTTCTTC
TRBJ1-1,NA,NA,TRBV2,CASSVTSYTEAFF,TGTGCCAGCAGTGTCACATCATACACTGAAGCTTTCTTT
TRBJ2-1,TRBD2,NA,TRBV7-8,CASSLAPSGGGQFF,TGTGCCAGCAGCTTAGCGCCGAGCGGGGGGGGTCAGTTCTTC
TRBJ2-3,TRBD2,NA,TRBV5-1,CASSLEGGRAGDTQYF,TGCGCCAGCAGCTTGGAGGGCGGGAGGGCCGGCGATACGCAGTATTTT
TRBJ1-4,TRBD1,NA,TRBV27,CASSPWTGSNLNEKLFF,TGTGCCAGCAGTCCCTGGACAGGGTCGAATTTGAATGAAAAACTGTTTTTT
TRBJ1-1,TRBD1,once,TRBV15,CATSRHAGQADTEAFF,TGTGCCACCAGCAGGCATGCTGGACAGGCAGACACTGAAGCTTTCTTT
TRBJ1-2,NA,few,TRBV25-1,CASSDAGYTF,TGTGCCAGCAGTGATGCGGGCTACACCTTC
TRBJ2-7,NA,NA,TRBV6-5,CASSKTGRYEQYF,TGTGCCAGCAGTAAAACAGGGCGCTACGAGCAGTACTTC
TRBJ1-2,TRBD1,NA,TRBV7-2,CASSLGWGDRGLGYTF,TGTGCCAGCAGCTTAGGTTGGGGAGACAGGGGGCTTGGCTACACCTTC
TRBJ2-2,TRBD1,NA,TRBV6-5,CASSRQGINGGELFF,TGTGCCAGCAGCCGACAGGGGATTAACGGCGGGGAGCTGTTTTTT
TRBJ2-1,NA,NA,TRBV9,CASSVDGRRANNEQFF,TGTGCCAGCAGCGTAGATGGGAGGAGGGCCAACAATGAGCAGTTCTTC
TRBJ1-1,NA,NA,TRBV30,CAWSVSRSSLNTEAFF,TGTGCCTGGAGTGTCTCCCGGTCGAGTCTTAACACTGAAGCTTTCTTT
TRBJ1-3,NA,NA,TRBV7-9,CASSPRRRNTIYF,TGTGCCAGCAGCCCGAGACGGAGGAACACCATATATTTT
TRBJ1-5,TRBD1,NA,TRBV19,CASSMGRGNNQPQHF,TGTGCCAGTAGTATGGGCAGGGGGAACAATCAGCCCCAGCATTTT
TRBJ1-4,TRBD1,NA,TRBV2,CASKLGTGDEKLFF,TGTGCCAGCAAGCTAGGGACAGGGGATGAAAAACTGTTTTTT
TRBJ1-2,TRBD1,NA,TRBV19,CASSRTGINGYTF,TGTGCCAGTAGTAGGACAGGGATAAACGGCTACACCTTC
TRBJ1-6,NA,NA,TRBV5-6,CASSLGKQGSSYNSPLHF,TGTGCCAGCAGCTTGGGTAAACAGGGTAGCTCCTATAATTCACCCCTCCACTTT
TRBJ2-1,TRBD2,NA,TRBV5-4,CASSLGGGAREQFF,TGTGCCAGCAGCTTGGGCGGGGGGGCACGAGAGCAGTTCTTC
TRBJ1-5,NA,NA,TRBV7-2,CASSLARGASQPQHF,TGTGCCAGCAGCTTAGCCAGGGGCGCAAGCCAGCCCCAGCATTTT
TRBJ1-2,NA,NA,TRBV6-5,CASSPQGRAGYTF,TGTGCCAGCAGTCCCCAGGGGAGGGCTGGCTACACCTTC
TRBJ1-2,TRBD1,few,TRBV28,CASSTGQTHGYGYTF,TGTGCCAGCAGTACGGGACAGACCCATGGCTATGGCTACACCTTC
TRBJ2-7,TRBD2,NA,TRBV7-9,CASSSGTIPYEQYF,TGTGCCAGCAGCTCCGGGACTATCCCCTACGAGCAGTACTTC
TRBJ2-3,NA,NA,TRBV29-1,CSVRPPTDTQYF,TGCAGCGTTCGACCCCCGACTGATACGCAGTATTTT
TRBJ2-5,TRBD2,once,TRBV5-4,CASSLEPAGGRETQYF,TGTGCCAGCAGCTTGGAACCAGCGGGGGGGCGGGAGACCCAGTACTTC
TRBJ1-1,NA,few,TRBV30,CAWSVVRARSAFF,TGTGCCTGGAGTGTAGTCAGGGCGAGGTCAGCTTTCTTT
TRBJ2-1,NA,NA,TRBV5-4,CASSLGGLDLSGEQFF,TGTGCCAGCAGCCTGGGCGGACTGGATCTTTCCGGTGAGCAGTTCTTC